This T cell receptor (beta chain) was captured by sequencing in a study of T cell changes during pregnancy in multiple sclerosis (dated by TCRdb to about 2019). Background on the whole study: The study examined how the T cell repertoire changed over the course of pregnancy in women with multiple sclerosis.

Trimming costs V 4 bases and J 0 bases, and their ends lie 11 bases apart. CDR1 and CDR2 (MDHEN, SYDVKM) derive from the germline V gene. From the cysteine up to the phenylalanine, the CDR3 has a length of 15 residues. The sequence is cut down to CDR3 DNA, 45 bases in frame from base 1. Library preparation employed the immunoSEQ multiplex PCR assay. TCRdb mirrors the immuneACCESS table, restricted to in-frame sequences. Some clones are absent from its copies; in checked studies, under half trace to an unresolved V gene, and the reason for the others is unknown. In all, the sample holds 35,000 or so clones, and approximately 90% of those were seen once. The ten largest clones capture roughly 0.46% of the sample. Regarding this clone: Its antigen remains undetermined. Base qualities are not at hand, and no much larger clone is one base apart.

The sequencing here drew on CD4+ T cells from peripheral blood mononuclear cells, taken after pregnancy. The sequence derives from a female donor with multiple sclerosis, enrolled in a pregnancy study. Rearrangement joined TRBV28 to TRBJ2-3, and TRBD2 may be the D gene, going by 6 matching bases. The CDR3: CASSSSGTSTDTQYF. DNA sequence: TGTGCCAGCAGTTCCTCAGGGACTAGCACAGATACGCAGTATTTT.